This TCR beta chain was sequenced for a study of vaccination and CD4 T cells after COVID-19. In the study overall: The convalescents, six males and four females, included two who were Hispanic.

TCRdb recomputed calls from the PCR reads with MiXCR, one row per CDR3 protein. The sample lists approximately 17,000 distinct CDR3 sequences; around 63% were seen once. V dropped 10 bases and J dropped 2; count of bases not matched to a gene: 4. This CDR3 spans 12 amino acids. From germline, CDR1 is MDHEN and CDR2 SYDVKM. Details on this clonotype: Its antigen is not known.

General study findings and limits: SARS-CoV-2-reactive clonotypes rose nonsignificantly, with the median going from about 20 to 38.

Sequencing was performed on CD4+ T cells from blood, taken after SARS-CoV-2 vaccination. The rearrangement joins TRBV28 to TRBJ1-1; 7 positions agree with TRBD1. This clonotype was sampled from a human donor who had recovered from COVID-19. The CDR3 is CATGTANTEAFF. The CDR3 nucleotides are TGTGCCACCGGGACAGCAAACACTGAAGCTTTCTTT. The variable domain in full, completed from reference TRBV28 and TRBJ1-1, reads DVKVTQSSRYLVKRTGEKVFLECVQDMDHENMFWYRQDPGLGLRLIYFSYDVKMKEKGDIPEGYSVSREKKERFSLILESASTNQTSMYLCATGTANTEAFFGQGTRLTVV.